These 5 T cell receptor beta chains came from one sample sequenced in a study of regulatory T cells in long-lasting Graves disease (dated by TCRdb to about 2021). TCRdb itself trimmed the public reads at Q25 with fastp, ran MiXCR and retained productive beta chains. All rows with the same CDR3 protein become a single entry with the most common DNA and genes. The sample table lists over 800 distinct CDR3 sequences, 80% to 90% of them with a count of one. About 7.5% of the sample is in the top ten clones. For both TCR sequencing and RNA sequencing, RNA was extracted from PBMCs in TRIzol. The sequences come from peripheral blood mononuclear cells (PBMCs), collected with antithyroid drug treatment, in newly diagnosed or persistent Graves disease (not recorded which). The origin of the receptors is a woman younger than 45 with Graves disease. Donor details come from another sample of the same person, matched by shared clones.

The chain combines TRBV28 with TRBJ2-1; 7 nucleotides match TRBD1. The CDR3 covers 15 residues. CDR1 MDHEN and CDR2 SYDVKM come from the germline V gene. J lost 5 bases, V lost 2 bases, and 6 bases had no gene match. CDR3 sequence: CASSLRDSWDNEQFF. CDR3 DNA: TGTGCCAGCAGTTTAAGGGACAGCTGGGACAATGAGCAGTTCTTC.

The V gene is TRBV12-3 or TRBV12-4, the J gene TRBJ1-6; D call uncertain. The CDR3 loop spans 12 amino acids. V lost 6 bases to trimming and J lost 10 bases, with 10 bases between them. In nucleotides, the CDR3 is TGTGCCAGCAGGGTAACATCATCACCCCTCCACTTT. It codes for CASRVTSSPLHF.

This chain joins TRBV3-1 and TRBJ2-7; D might be TRBD1 (6 bases). Per germline, CDR1 LGHDT and CDR2 YNNKEL (reference sequence). The CDR3 extends over 15 amino acids. Deletions cut 1 base from V and 4 bases from J, with 14 bases between. CDR3 protein: CASSQGGQRLYEQYF. DNA of the CDR3: TGTGCCAGCAGCCAAGGAGGACAGCGTCTATACGAGCAGTACTTC.

V usage is TRBV18 and J usage is TRBJ1-5, with a weak D call TRBD1 (6 bases). V was shortened by 1 base and J by 3 bases, with 7 bases between the two germline ends. Looked up from germline, CDR1 is KGHSH and CDR2 is LQKENI. The CDR3 covers 14 residues. CDR3 loop: CASSPQGDNQPQHF. As DNA, the CDR3 is TGTGCCAGCTCACCACAGGGGGACAATCAGCCCCAGCATTTT. Using reference TRBV18 and TRBJ1-5 for the parts outside the CDR3, the full variable domain is NAGVMQNPRHLVRRRGQEARLRCSPMKGHSHVYWYRQLPEEGLKFMVYLQKENIIDESGMPKERFSAEFPKEGPSILRIQQVVRGDSAAYFCASSPQGDNQPQHFGDGTRLSIL.

V usage is TRBV18 and J usage is TRBJ2-1; the D gene is possibly TRBD2 (5 bases). Trimming removed 3 bases from V and 5 bases from J, with 11 bases in between. Germline loops: CDR1 KGHSH, CDR2 LQKENI. The CDR3 is 14 amino acids. Written as DNA, the CDR3 is TGTGCCAGCTCACCGGAACGGGATCACAATGAGCAGTTCTTC. Translating gives CASSPERDHNEQFF.